The 20 T cell receptor beta chains given below trace back to one sample, sequenced in a study of Ad26.COV2.S vaccination and SARS-CoV-2 variants. This sample's treatment: about 20 received Ad26.COV2.S at low or high dose, single or two shots; a few received placebo; per-sample allocation not given. Sampling was done on day 63 after the first vaccine or placebo injection. TCRdb's copy holds only in-frame clones and misses some; the assay was immunoSEQ multiplex PCR. The sample includes about 480,000 clones, around 90% of them seen just once. The sample here was peripheral blood, taken in a trial of Ad26.COV2.S vaccine versus placebo. These receptors came from a person aged 18-65 years who received the Ad26.COV2.S COVID-19 vaccine or a placebo.

The chain uses TRBV15 and TRBJ1-2; maybe TRBD1 (5 bases). CDR3 size: 16 residues. Trimming left V 3 bases short and J 0 bases short, with 14 bases between. The germline gives CDR1 LNHNV, CDR2 YYDKDF (reference sequence). The CDR3 here is CATSRGLLTANYGYTF. The CDR3 DNA follows: TGTGCCACCAGCAGGGGACTACTCACCGCTAACTATGGCTACACCTTC.

This sequence joins TRBV11-1 and TRBJ2-3; weak D call: TRBD2 (5 bases). CDR3 length equals 14 residues. V was cut by 11 bases and J by 4 bases, with 19 bases left in between. The V gene's germline CDR1 is SGHAT and CDR2 FQDESV (reference sequence). CDR3 amino acids: CACRTARAPDTQYF. Written as DNA, the CDR3 is TGTGCCTGTCGGACGGCGAGGGCCCCAGATACGCAGTATTTT.

The V and J genes are TRBV6-4 and TRBJ2-5, with 14 bases identical to TRBD2. Germline V gene lookup returns CDR1 MRHNA and CDR2 SNTAGT. Unmatched junction bases numbered 10, after V lost 8 bases and J lost 2 bases. The CDR3 consists of 17 residues. The CDR3 protein is CASRLAGGLRVQETQYF. CDR3 coding DNA: TGTGCCAGCCGACTAGCGGGAGGGCTACGAGTACAAGAGACCCAGTACTTC.

This sequence joins TRBV10-3 and TRBJ1-5; the D gene is possibly TRBD1 (6 bases). The germline V gene has CDR1 ENHRY and CDR2 SYGVKD. Trimming stripped 6 bases from V and 3 bases from J, with 15 bases between. This CDR3 has 15 amino acids. This chain's CDR3 is CAIREGGADNQPQHF. CDR3 DNA: TGTGCCATCAGGGAGGGGGGGGCCGACAATCAGCCCCAGCATTTT.

J is TRBJ2-7 and V is TRBV28; 9 positions match TRBD1. V lost 5 bases and J lost 3; bases outside the gene matches: 2. The CDR3 extends over 13 amino acids. Germline V CDR1 and CDR2: MDHEN, SYDVKM. The CDR3 loop is CASSRQGDYEQYF. The CDR3 nucleotides read TGTGCCAGCAGTCGACAGGGGGACTACGAGCAGTACTTC.

The J gene is TRBJ1-3, the V gene TRBV18; D is uncertain. Germline assignment: CDR1 KGHSH and CDR2 LQKENI. The CDR3 runs 18 residues. The V end lost 5 bases, the J end lost 0 bases, and 20 bases lay between the germline ends. This chain's CDR3 is CASSATLQGPVSGNTIYF. The CDR3 DNA reads as TGTGCCAGCTCAGCAACCCTACAAGGACCGGTCTCTGGAAACACCATATATTTT.

This chain joins TRBV7-2 and TRBJ2-1, with TRBD2 identical over 9 bases. From germline, CDR1 is SGHTA and CDR2 FQGNSA. Trimming at V came to 3 bases and at J to 9 bases, leaving 6 bases not matched to a gene. This CDR3 has 14 residues. The CDR3 loop reads CASSFYSREGEQFF. For the CDR3, the DNA is TGTGCCAGCAGCTTTTATTCGCGGGAGGGTGAGCAGTTCTTC.

V gene TRBV29-1 combines with J gene TRBJ1-1, with D unresolved. The germline gives CDR1 SQVTM, CDR2 ANQGSEA. This CDR3 region has 13 residues. V lost 4 bases and J 4 bases, leaving 13 bases between the germline ends. The CDR3 DNA follows: TGCAGCGTTGCCCAGAAGAAGGGCACTGAAGCTTTCTTT. Translating gives CSVAQKKGTEAFF.

The V call is TRBV28, the J call TRBJ1-6, with 7 bases matching TRBD1. Per germline, CDR1 MDHEN and CDR2 SYDVKM. V gave up 10 bases and J gave up 7 bases; unmatched junction bases: 4. The CDR3 sequence is 12 residues long. The CDR3: CATRQGNSPLHF. The CDR3 DNA sequence: TGTGCCACCCGACAGGGAAATTCACCCCTCCACTTT.

The chain recombines TRBV19 with TRBJ1-5, with TRBD1 as a possible D gene (5 bases). Trimming pared 7 bases from V and 6 bases from J, leaving 16 bases between. From germline, CDR1 is LNHDA and CDR2 SQIVND (reference sequence). CDR3 length: 14 residues. The DNA for the CDR3 is TGTGCCAGTAACAACCGGGGCAGAAGTCAGCCCCAGCATTTT. It codes for CASNNRGRSQPQHF.

V usage is TRBV21-1 and J usage is TRBJ2-1; TRBD2 reflects the table's D call only, with no check against the DNA. TRBV21-1 has pseudogene status. The CDR3 consists of 11 residues. The CDR3 spells CASSKVGCLFF. The CDR3 DNA follows: TGTGCCAGCAGCAAAGTCGGGTGCCTGTTCTTC.

J is TRBJ1-1 and V is TRBV2; maybe TRBD1 (5 bases). Trimming removed 3 bases from V and 0 bases from J, with 8 bases in between. Germline values: CDR1 SNHLY, CDR2 FYNNEI. The CDR3 is 14 residues long. The CDR3 spells CASSDGAVNTEAFF. The DNA of the CDR3 is TGTGCCAGCAGTGATGGGGCAGTGAACACTGAAGCTTTCTTT.

The V gene is TRBV6-6, the J gene TRBJ2-7; TRBD1 matches 7 bases. Germline CDR1 reads MNHNY; CDR2 reads SVGAGI (reference sequence). V was clipped by 5 bases and J by 4 bases; unmatched bases: 8. This CDR3 comprises 14 residues. The CDR3 DNA reads TGTGCCAGCAGTCGACAGGGCAACCAATACGAGCAGTACTTC. Its protein product is CASSRQGNQYEQYF.

CDR3 coding DNA: TGTGCCAGTAGTCCCGGTCGGGACAGGGGGACCGGCAATCAGCCCCAGCATTTT. This encodes CASSPGRDRGTGNQPQHF. V and J are TRBV19 and TRBJ1-5, with 11 bases identical to TRBD1. Germline V CDR1 and CDR2: LNHDA, SQIVND (reference sequence). This CDR3 comprises 18 residues. After removal of 5 bases from V and 2 bases from J, the junction contained 11 bases not matched to a gene.

The chain couples TRBV27 to TRBJ1-2; 9 bases agree with TRBD1. J was trimmed by 8 bases and V by 3 bases; bases with no gene match: 7. CDR1 MNHEY and CDR2 SMNVEV come from the germline V gene (reference sequence). This CDR3 spans 14 amino acids. The CDR3: CASSFKQGASGYTF. CDR3 DNA: TGTGCCAGCAGTTTCAAACAGGGGGCTAGCGGCTACACCTTC.

The chain recombines TRBV4-3 with TRBJ1-6, with 7 bases fitting TRBD1. Looked up from germline, CDR1 is LGHNA and CDR2 is YSLEER. The CDR3 is made up of 15 amino acids. V was pared by 0 bases and J by 7 bases, with 3 bases of the junction left unmatched. The CDR3 spells CASSQEEGANSPLHF. The CDR3 DNA reads TGCGCCAGCAGCCAAGAAGAGGGGGCGAATTCACCCCTCCACTTT.

V and J are TRBV7-2 and TRBJ2-3, with 7 bases that match TRBD2. Germline V lookup: CDR1 SGHTA, CDR2 FQGNSA. This CDR3 contains 17 residues. The V segment lost 0 bases and the J segment 2 bases; nucleotides outside the gene matches: 8. The CDR3 coding sequence is TGTGCCAGCAGCTTAGCTATTCTAGCGGATCCCACAGATACGCAGTATTTT. This translates into CASSLAILADPTDTQYF.

Here the CDR3 reads CSASLVLSWDRETQYF. DNA for the CDR3: TGCAGTGCTAGTTTAGTTCTTAGTTGGGATCGCGAGACCCAGTACTTC. V is TRBV20-1 and J is TRBJ2-5; D not certain. V lost 3 bases to trimming and J lost 5 bases, with 22 bases between them. The CDR3 contains 16 residues. CDR1 is DFQATT, CDR2 SNEGSKA, per germline (reference sequence).

This clone was seen only a few times. Within the sample, other DNA sequences also encode this same CDR3. The chain employs TRBV30 and TRBJ2-7; D remains ambiguous. Trimming took 1 base from V and 1 from J, leaving 5 bases between them. The CDR3 extends over 12 amino acids. Germline V gene data show CDR1 as GTSNPN and CDR2 as SVGIG (reference sequence). The CDR3 DNA follows: TGTGCCTGGAGTGCCACGTCCTACGAGCAGTACTTC. Protein product: CAWSATSYEQYF.

The chain carries TRBV19 and TRBJ2-1, with TRBD1 as a possible D gene (6 bases). V was cut by 6 bases and J by 9 bases, with 9 bases left in between. In germline, CDR1 is LNHDA, CDR2 SQIVND (reference sequence). CDR3 length equals 11 residues. The CDR3 coding sequence is TGTGCCAGTAGCTTAGGGGGTGAGCAGTTCTTC. Encoded protein: CASSLGGEQFF.